Listed below are T cell receptor beta chains from one sample, sequenced in a study of cytomegalovirus exposure and HLA in healthy donors. Method: immunoSEQ multiplex PCR; TCRdb's copy keeps in-frame clones and lacks some. The table includes more than 150,000 clones, roughly 83% detected once. Sequenced material: PBMCs. Source of these receptors: a boy younger than 10 in good health and CMV-seronegative. Each CDR3 is given with its conserved first and last residue. A D gene is named only where the DNA matches it firmly. Clone size is given for some rows only: seen once, a few or many times, or a class if the clone is expanded.

j_call: TRBJ1-1; v_call: TRBV5-1; clone_size: few; d_call: .; cdr3_aa: CASSASPSEAFF; cdr3_nt: TGCGCCAGCAGCGCGAGCCCCTCTGAAGCTTTCTTT
j_call: TRBJ2-1; v_call: TRBV9; clone_size: .; d_call: .; cdr3_aa: CASSHRSHNEQFF; cdr3_nt: TGTGCCAGCAGCCACCGGTCCCACAATGAGCAGTTCTTC
j_call: TRBJ2-7; v_call: TRBV7-6; clone_size: .; d_call: TRBD2; cdr3_aa: CASSSRTGTTMYEQYF; cdr3_nt: TGTGCCAGCAGCAGCAGAACCGGGACTACGATGTACGAGCAGTACTTC
j_call: TRBJ2-7; v_call: TRBV19; clone_size: .; d_call: TRBD1; cdr3_aa: CASRDRVVNEQYF; cdr3_nt: TGTGCCAGTAGGGACAGGGTGGTCAACGAGCAGTACTTC
j_call: TRBJ2-3; v_call: TRBV14; clone_size: .; d_call: .; cdr3_aa: CASSQEHSFYTDTQYF; cdr3_nt: TGTGCCAGCAGCCAAGAGCACAGTTTTTACACAGATACGCAGTATTTT
j_call: TRBJ1-1; v_call: TRBV9; clone_size: .; d_call: .; cdr3_aa: CASSVDVGTEAFF; cdr3_nt: TGTGCCAGCAGCGTAGATGTCGGCACTGAAGCTTTCTTT
j_call: TRBJ1-2; v_call: TRBV5-6; clone_size: .; d_call: TRBD1; cdr3_aa: CASSKPGTDYYGYTF; cdr3_nt: TGTGCCAGCAGCAAGCCCGGGACAGACTATTATGGCTACACCTTC
j_call: TRBJ1-5; v_call: TRBV28; clone_size: few; d_call: TRBD1; cdr3_aa: CASSHPDRGQGQPQHF; cdr3_nt: TGTGCCAGCAGTCATCCTGACAGGGGGCAAGGTCAGCCCCAGCATTTT
j_call: TRBJ2-7; v_call: TRBV7-9; clone_size: .; d_call: TRBD1; cdr3_aa: CASSLGGTGRYEQYF; cdr3_nt: TGTGCCAGCAGCCTAGGCGGGACAGGGAGGTACGAGCAGTACTTC
j_call: TRBJ1-1; v_call: TRBV27; clone_size: .; d_call: .; cdr3_aa: CASSFSGMNTEAFF; cdr3_nt: TGTGCCAGCAGTTTTAGCGGGATGAACACTGAAGCTTTCTTT
j_call: TRBJ1-1; v_call: TRBV5-1; clone_size: .; d_call: .; cdr3_aa: CASKGEGFQAFF; cdr3_nt: TGCGCCAGCAAAGGAGAGGGATTCCAAGCTTTCTTT
j_call: TRBJ2-1; v_call: TRBV5-1; clone_size: .; d_call: .; cdr3_aa: CASSSDRDYNEQFF; cdr3_nt: TGCGCCAGCAGCTCCGACAGAGACTACAATGAGCAGTTCTTC
j_call: TRBJ2-1; v_call: TRBV29-1; clone_size: .; d_call: TRBD2; cdr3_aa: CSVEDRGGGPYNEQFF; cdr3_nt: TGCAGCGTTGAAGATCGCGGGGGAGGCCCCTACAATGAGCAGTTCTTC
j_call: TRBJ1-1; v_call: TRBV19; clone_size: .; d_call: .; cdr3_aa: CASSYRVNTEAFF; cdr3_nt: TGTGCCAGTAGTTACAGGGTGAACACTGAAGCTTTCTTT
j_call: TRBJ2-1; v_call: TRBV2; clone_size: .; d_call: TRBD2; cdr3_aa: CASRRTSANYNEQFF; cdr3_nt: TGTGCCAGCAGGAGGACTAGCGCCAACTACAATGAGCAGTTCTTC
j_call: TRBJ2-7; v_call: TRBV27; clone_size: .; d_call: .; cdr3_aa: CASSPRTASYEQYF; cdr3_nt: TGTGCCAGCAGTCCACGGACAGCAAGCTACGAGCAGTACTTC
j_call: TRBJ2-6; v_call: TRBV5-4; clone_size: .; d_call: TRBD2; cdr3_aa: CASSPPLAGGNVLTF; cdr3_nt: TGTGCCAGCAGCCCCCCCCTAGCGGGAGGCAACGTCCTGACTTTC
j_call: TRBJ2-5; v_call: TRBV7-9; clone_size: .; d_call: TRBD2; cdr3_aa: CASSQLAGGPETQYF; cdr3_nt: TGTGCCAGCAGCCAACTAGCGGGAGGGCCGGAGACCCAGTACTTC
j_call: TRBJ2-3; v_call: TRBV25-1; clone_size: few; d_call: .; cdr3_aa: CASSDRVRTDTQYF; cdr3_nt: TGTGCCAGCAGTGATCGGGTGCGGACAGATACGCAGTATTTT
j_call: TRBJ1-2; v_call: TRBV5-1; clone_size: .; d_call: .; cdr3_aa: CASSSGSRDDYGYTF; cdr3_nt: TGCGCCAGCAGTTCCGGGAGTAGGGACGACTATGGCTACACCTTC
j_call: TRBJ1-1; v_call: TRBV19; clone_size: .; d_call: .; cdr3_aa: CASSIMATSNTEAFF; cdr3_nt: TGTGCCAGTAGTATAATGGCCACGTCGAACACTGAAGCTTTCTTT
j_call: TRBJ1-1; v_call: TRBV7-8; clone_size: .; d_call: TRBD1; cdr3_aa: CASSLGWDRGTEAFF; cdr3_nt: TGTGCCAGCAGCTTAGGTTGGGACAGGGGGACTGAAGCTTTCTTT
j_call: TRBJ1-1; v_call: TRBV6-5; clone_size: .; d_call: TRBD1; cdr3_aa: CASSYGTVMNTEAFF; cdr3_nt: TGTGCCAGCAGTTACGGGACAGTGATGAACACTGAAGCTTTCTTT
j_call: TRBJ2-7; v_call: TRBV10-3; clone_size: .; d_call: TRBD1; cdr3_aa: CAISEKTPGQPTYEQYF; cdr3_nt: TGTGCCATCAGTGAGAAAACCCCGGGACAGCCAACCTACGAGCAGTACTTC
j_call: TRBJ2-1; v_call: TRBV19; clone_size: .; d_call: TRBD2; cdr3_aa: CASSIPRTSGSMNEQFF; cdr3_nt: TGTGCCAGTAGTATCCCTCGGACTAGCGGGAGCATGAATGAGCAGTTCTTC
j_call: TRBJ2-1; v_call: TRBV25-1; clone_size: few; d_call: TRBD2; cdr3_aa: CASSPTSGLSSYNEQFF; cdr3_nt: TGTGCCAGCAGTCCGACTAGCGGCCTGAGCTCCTACAATGAGCAGTTCTTC
j_call: TRBJ2-7; v_call: TRBV6-5; clone_size: .; d_call: TRBD1; cdr3_aa: CASSSDRDRATRQYF; cdr3_nt: TGTGCCAGCAGTTCAGACCGGGACAGGGCTACCCGTCAGTACTTC
j_call: TRBJ2-7; v_call: TRBV27; clone_size: .; d_call: .; cdr3_aa: CASSKRLAGSEQYF; cdr3_nt: TGTGCCAGCTCAAAAAGGTTAGCCGGAAGCGAGCAGTACTTC
j_call: TRBJ2-5; v_call: TRBV7-9; clone_size: .; d_call: TRBD2; cdr3_aa: CASSPGTTGGETQYF; cdr3_nt: TGTGCCAGCAGCCCCGGGACTACCGGGGGGGAGACCCAGTACTTC
j_call: TRBJ1-3; v_call: TRBV4-2; clone_size: .; d_call: TRBD1; cdr3_aa: CASSSDRGTGNTIYF; cdr3_nt: TGTGCCAGCAGCTCGGACAGGGGGACTGGAAACACCATATATTTT
j_call: TRBJ1-5; v_call: TRBV6-5; clone_size: .; d_call: .; cdr3_aa: CASSQQGESNQPQHF; cdr3_nt: TGTGCCAGCAGCCAACAGGGAGAAAGCAATCAGCCCCAGCATTTT
j_call: TRBJ2-1; v_call: TRBV14; clone_size: .; d_call: .; cdr3_aa: CASSSKTRTVYNEQFF; cdr3_nt: TGTGCCAGCAGCTCCAAGACGAGAACAGTCTACAATGAGCAGTTCTTC
j_call: TRBJ2-1; v_call: TRBV5-1; clone_size: .; d_call: TRBD2; cdr3_aa: CASSLEGLGYEQFF; cdr3_nt: TGCGCCAGCAGCTTGGAAGGACTAGGCTATGAGCAGTTCTTC
j_call: TRBJ2-7; v_call: TRBV28; clone_size: .; d_call: TRBD2; cdr3_aa: CASNLGLQGTSIYEQYF; cdr3_nt: TGTGCCAGCAACTTGGGGCTACAGGGGACTAGCATCTACGAGCAGTACTTC
j_call: TRBJ2-3; v_call: TRBV29-1; clone_size: once; d_call: .; cdr3_aa: CSVQDEGTQYF; cdr3_nt: TGCAGCGTTCAGGACGAGGGTACGCAGTATTTT
j_call: TRBJ2-4; v_call: TRBV2; clone_size: .; d_call: .; cdr3_aa: CASGAIGDIQYF; cdr3_nt: TGTGCCAGCGGGGCTATTGGTGACATTCAGTACTTC
j_call: TRBJ2-1; v_call: TRBV30; clone_size: .; d_call: TRBD2; cdr3_aa: CAWTGGLAGDNEQFF; cdr3_nt: TGTGCCTGGACCGGAGGACTAGCGGGAGACAATGAGCAGTTCTTC
j_call: TRBJ1-2; v_call: TRBV2; clone_size: few; d_call: TRBD1; cdr3_aa: CASSAEQGANYGYTF; cdr3_nt: TGTGCCAGCAGTGCGGAACAGGGGGCAAACTATGGCTACACCTTC
j_call: TRBJ2-1; v_call: TRBV10-3; clone_size: once; d_call: .; cdr3_aa: CAISESGDSNEQFF; cdr3_nt: TGTGCCATCAGTGAGTCTGGAGACTCCAATGAGCAGTTCTTC
j_call: TRBJ2-7; v_call: TRBV6-6; clone_size: few; d_call: TRBD1; cdr3_aa: CASSPGQVISYEQYF; cdr3_nt: TGTGCCAGCAGCCCAGGACAGGTTATATCCTACGAGCAGTACTTC
j_call: TRBJ2-3; v_call: TRBV10-2; clone_size: .; d_call: .; cdr3_aa: CASSLDISSTDTQYF; cdr3_nt: TGCGCCAGCAGCCTGGACATTTCTAGCACAGATACGCAGTATTTT
j_call: TRBJ2-3; v_call: TRBV6-5; clone_size: .; d_call: TRBD1; cdr3_aa: CASSYPGQGKSDTQYF; cdr3_nt: TGTGCCAGCAGTTACCCAGGACAGGGGAAGTCAGATACGCAGTATTTT
j_call: TRBJ2-7; v_call: TRBV6-1; clone_size: .; d_call: TRBD2; cdr3_aa: CASRASGSSYEQYF; cdr3_nt: TGTGCCAGCAGAGCTAGCGGATCCTCCTACGAGCAGTACTTC
j_call: TRBJ2-1; v_call: TRBV7-2; clone_size: .; d_call: .; cdr3_aa: CASSLRLNWGEQFF; cdr3_nt: TGTGCCAGCAGCTTAAGACTAAATTGGGGTGAGCAGTTCTTC
j_call: TRBJ1-2; v_call: TRBV5-1; clone_size: .; d_call: TRBD1; cdr3_aa: CASSFRTGVDNYGYTF; cdr3_nt: TGCGCCAGCAGCTTTAGGACAGGGGTGGATAACTATGGCTACACCTTC
j_call: TRBJ1-4; v_call: TRBV5-5; clone_size: .; d_call: .; cdr3_aa: CASSSSRGGGGNEKLFF; cdr3_nt: TGTGCCAGCAGCTCGAGTAGGGGCGGGGGCGGCAATGAAAAACTGTTTTTT
j_call: TRBJ2-2; v_call: TRBV5-4; clone_size: .; d_call: .; cdr3_aa: CASSLAGVSGNTGELFF; cdr3_nt: TGTGCCAGCAGCTTGGCCGGAGTCAGCGGGAACACCGGGGAGCTGTTTTTT
j_call: TRBJ2-2; v_call: TRBV13; clone_size: .; d_call: TRBD2; cdr3_aa: CASSSPTSGSTGELFF; cdr3_nt: TGTGCCAGCAGCTCCCCGACTAGCGGATCCACCGGGGAGCTGTTTTTT
j_call: TRBJ1-5; v_call: TRBV10-3; clone_size: .; d_call: TRBD1; cdr3_aa: CAIGAGGEGQPQHF; cdr3_nt: TGTGCCATCGGGGCAGGGGGCGAGGGTCAGCCCCAGCATTTT